These 18 T cell receptor beta chains were all obtained from the same sample, sequenced in a study of type 1 and type 2 diabetes patients. Amplification started from genomic DNA. Amplification of the beta chain CDR3 used 30 forward and 13 reverse multiplex primers. TCRdb reanalysed the multiplex PCR reads using MiXCR and keeps one entry per CDR3 protein. The sample contains some 250,000 distinct CDR3 sequences, around 47% of which appear only once. The sample taken for sequencing was peripheral blood mononuclear cells (PBMCs). These receptors originate from a man aged 18 to 35 with type 2 diabetes.

The V and J genes are TRBV6-5 and TRBJ1-2; D remains unclear. The CDR3 is 14 residues long. V shed 6 bases and J shed 3 bases, with 14 bases lying between them. Per the germline V gene, CDR1 is MNHEY and CDR2 is SVGAGI. CDR3 sequence: CASSPKWEDYGYTF. Written as DNA, the CDR3 is TGTGCCAGCAGCCCTAAGTGGGAAGACTATGGCTACACCTTC.

This clonotype was seen more than once but under ten times. The chain links TRBV30 to TRBJ1-4; D unclear. CDR1 is GTSNPN, CDR2 SVGIG, per germline (reference sequence). The CDR3 runs 13 residues. V shed 3 bases and J shed 7 bases, with 12 bases lying between them. The CDR3 is CAWRLEQPEKLFF. CDR3 DNA: TGTGCCTGGAGGCTTGAACAGCCTGAAAAACTGTTTTTT.

This clonotype was seen more than once but under ten times. The chain joins TRBV10-3 to TRBJ1-5, with D possibly being TRBD1 (5 bases). The CDR3 sequence is 13 residues long. The germline V gene has CDR1 ENHRY and CDR2 SYGVKD. V lost 6 bases and J lost 7, with 13 bases in between. CDR3 region: CAIRGGSGQPQHF. CDR3 coding DNA: TGTGCCATCAGGGGGGGATCGGGGCAGCCCCAGCATTTT.

The CDR3 here is CASSQVFGTGQETQYF. The CDR3 DNA follows: TGTGCCAGCAGCCAAGTGTTCGGGACGGGGCAAGAGACCCAGTACTTC. J is TRBJ2-5 and V is TRBV7-8; D tentatively reads TRBD1 or TRBD2 (5 bases each). The CDR3 spans 16 residues. Germline V gives CDR1 SGHVS, CDR2 FQNEAQ. Trimming removed 5 bases at V and 2 bases at J, with 18 bases between.

V and J are TRBV10-3 and TRBJ2-5; TRBD1 is a possible D gene (6 bases). This CDR3 comprises 13 residues. Trimming removed 5 bases from V and 1 base from J, with 8 bases in between. CDR1 is ENHRY and CDR2 is SYGVKD in the germline V gene. CDR3 nucleotide sequence: TGTGCCATCAGTAGACAGGCCCAAGAGACCCAGTACTTC. Translating gives CAISRQAQETQYF.

CDR3 nucleotide sequence: TGTGCCACCAGCAGAACCCGACAGGGGACAAACTATGGCTACACCTTC. It specifies CATSRTRQGTNYGYTF. V and J are TRBV15 and TRBJ1-2, with 8 bases lining up with TRBD1. Looked up from germline, CDR1 is LNHNV and CDR2 is YYDKDF (reference sequence). The junction had 7 bases not matched to a gene; V was cut back by 2 bases and J by 2 bases. The CDR3 covers 16 residues.

The sample holds many counts of this clonotype. The chain couples TRBV24-1 to TRBJ2-5, with D possibly TRBD1 on 5 matching bases. V lost 4 bases to trimming and J lost 1 base, with 9 bases between them. Germline V CDR1 and CDR2: KGHDR, SFDVKD. The CDR3 covers 14 residues. The CDR3 loop reads CATSDLDSQETQYF. The CDR3 coding sequence is TGTGCCACCAGTGACCTTGACAGCCAAGAGACCCAGTACTTC.

This clonotype has just a few counts. The CDR3 DNA reads as TGTGCCAGCAGAATACACTACGAGCAGTACTTC. It yields the protein CASRIHYEQYF. J is TRBJ2-7 and V is TRBV2, with unresolved D. The CDR3 runs 11 residues. The germline V gene has CDR1 SNHLY and CDR2 FYNNEI. The V end was cut by 6 bases, the J end by 3 bases, with 6 bases between.

The table lists this clonotype with a few counts. The CDR3 loop is CASSGIRGYEQYF. The CDR3 nucleotides read TGTGCCAGCAGTGGCATACGGGGGTACGAGCAGTACTTC. The chain recombines TRBV6-5 with TRBJ2-7, with D possibly matching TRBD2 (6 bases). V lost 5 bases to trimming and J lost 4 bases, with 12 bases between them. The CDR3 totals 13 residues. The germline V gene encodes CDR1 MNHEY and CDR2 SVGAGI.

To note about this clonotype: Possible read error: a much larger clone is one base away. J is TRBJ2-7 and V is TRBV2; 9 bases are shared with TRBD2. Germline V CDR1 and CDR2: SNHLY, FYNNEI. The CDR3 consists of 12 residues. In nucleotides, the CDR3 is TGTGCCAGCAGGACTAGCGGTTACGAGCGGTACTTC. Translating it yields CASRTSGYERYF. Using reference TRBV2 and TRBJ2-7 for the parts outside the CDR3, the full variable domain is EPEVTQTPSHQVTQMGQEVILRCVPISNHLYFYWYRQILGQKVEFLVSFYNNEISEKSEIFDDQFSVERPDGSNFTLKIRSTKLEDSAMYFCASRTSGYERYFGPGTRLTVT.

In this sample, this clonotype turned up a few times. The chain uses TRBV6-2 or TRBV6-3 and TRBJ2-5; the match to TRBD1 covers 7 bases. Looked up from germline, CDR1 is MNHEY and CDR2 is SVGEGT. The CDR3 is 17 residues long. V was clipped by 5 bases and J by 5 bases; unmatched bases: 17. The CDR3: CASSLDRAITGTETQYF. For the CDR3, the DNA is TGTGCCAGCAGTCTCGACAGGGCTATAACTGGTACGGAGACCCAGTACTTC.

This chain links TRBV4-1 with TRBJ2-5; a weak D match, TRBD1 (5 bases). Germline-derived CDR1 and CDR2 are MGHRA and YSYEKL. Trimming shortened V by 1 base and J by 0 bases, and 9 bases separated the two germline ends. This CDR3 has 15 residues. In nucleotides, the CDR3 is TGCGCCAGCAGCCAAGTGGTAGGGGACCAAGAGACCCAGTACTTC. As protein: CASSQVVGDQETQYF.

The chain couples TRBV9 to TRBJ2-1; 16 bases are a match to TRBD2. V trimming: 4 bases; J trimming: 10 bases; junction bases outside the gene matches: 8. The CDR3 consists of 16 residues. The germline V gene has CDR1 SGDLS and CDR2 YYNGEE. The chain's CDR3 is CASSQGLAGGFGEQFF. The DNA for the CDR3 is TGTGCCAGCAGCCAGGGACTAGCGGGAGGGTTTGGCGAGCAGTTCTTC.

In this sample, this clonotype turned up a few times. The rearrangement links TRBV20-1 to TRBJ2-1; D is perhaps TRBD1 (6 bases). The CDR3 is 16 amino acids. CDR1 and CDR2 (germline): DFQATT, SNEGSKA (reference sequence). V was clipped by 2 bases and J by 4 bases, with 18 bases between them. CDR3 sequence (DNA): TGCAGTGCTAGACCCAGGACAGTTGATATTTACAATGAGCAGTTCTTC. Translating it yields CSARPRTVDIYNEQFF.

The rearrangement links TRBV14 to TRBJ1-6; unclear D gene. CDR3 size: 15 residues. From germline, CDR1 is SGHDN and CDR2 FVKESK. Deletions cut 0 bases from V and 6 bases from J, with 9 bases between. The CDR3: CASSQDWVSNSPLHF. CDR3 in DNA: TGTGCCAGCAGCCAAGATTGGGTCAGTAATTCACCCCTCCACTTT.

This chain links TRBV29-1 with TRBJ1-5; D remains ambiguous. The germline V gene has CDR1 SQVTM and CDR2 ANQGSEA. CDR3 length: 12 amino acids. Deletions cut 4 bases from V and 3 bases from J, with 7 bases between. The CDR3 loop reads CSVGTFNQPQHF. CDR3 DNA: TGCAGCGTTGGTACCTTCAATCAGCCCCAGCATTTT.

On this clonotype itself: The junction does not match germline at one end; this may be a read error. The chain joins TRBV4-1 to TRBJ2-7, with 8 positions matching TRBD2. The V gene's germline CDR1 is MGHRA and CDR2 YSYEKL. The CDR3 consists of 14 residues. The CDR3 protein is CASSPPGLAYEQYF. Here the CDR3 DNA reads TGTGCCAGCAGCCCGCCGGGACTAGCCTACGAGCAGTACTTC.

The V gene is TRBV30, the J gene TRBJ2-1; 12 bases map to TRBD2. CDR1 is GTSNPN and CDR2 is SVGIG in the germline V gene (reference sequence). The CDR3 covers 17 residues. Trimming removed 2 bases from V and 5 bases from J; junction bases left unmatched: 10. The CDR3 DNA sequence: TGTGCCTGGAGTTCCTTTAGGACTAGCGGGACTCACAATGAGCAGTTCTTC. This translates into CAWSSFRTSGTHNEQFF.